This T cell receptor beta chain was sequenced for a study of blood T cell repertoires in COVID-19 (dated by TCRdb to about 2020). Study-level background: Collaborator samples came from the United States, Italy and Spain and covered acute and convalescent phases of COVID-19. The prospective study material was composed of cDNA or gDNA derived from T cells, B-cell-depleted T cells, or PBMCs. The dataset comprised deeply sampled blood TCRbeta repertoires from subjects exposed to, actively infected with, or recovered from COVID-19. A freely available public database, intended as a resource for researchers studying the immune response to SARS-CoV-2, is where the repertoires were released. The samples were drawn from two sources: the first 160 participants of the ongoing ImmuneRACE study, and approximately 1,300 subjects contributed by 6 global collaborators. The sample metadata nearly always contained a de-identified subject ID, COVID-19 status, age in years and sex. Where available, HLA class I and class II types were taken from metadata supplied by the sample provider and were not determined by assay-based typing.

This clone has only a few counts. Its specific antigen is unknown. The sample holds no much larger clone one base away, and base qualities are not on file. The junction shows trimming of 5 bases on V and 0 bases on J, plus 16 bases between the germline ends. There are 16 amino acids in the CDR3, from cysteine to phenylalanine inclusive. Of the read, only the CDR3 DNA is kept; its 48 bases are in frame from base 1. CDR1 and CDR2 are drawn from the germline V gene: SGDLS, YYNGEE. Samples from volunteer blood donors who had recovered from COVID-19 were contributed by a second Seattle source. Collaborating institutions collected whole blood in K2EDTA tubes following their own protocols. Collaborator samples were shipped for TCRbeta analysis as frozen whole blood, isolated PBMCs, or DNA extracted from either sample type. TCRbeta CDR3 regions were amplified from genomic DNA by means of the immunoSEQ Assay, a bias-controlled multiplex PCR. The authors' pipeline ran thus. The number of nucleated cells in each sample was estimated from the amplification of reference gene primers within the assay. To quantify the absolute abundance of each unique TCRbeta CDR3 rearrangement, sequence reads were collapsed and filtered. For each sample, productive Simpson clonality was calculated as the square root of Simpson's diversity index over productive rearrangements. The immuneACCESS repertoire file appears here via TCRdb, limited to in-frame rearrangements. These files lack a portion of the clones; in checked studies, under half of the deficit traces to unresolved V genes, and the cause of the others is not known. V, J and clone size derive from that table, while D and trimming were established from the DNA sequence. The sample records 200,000 to 300,000 clones, more than 65% of which are singletons. The ten largest clones capture about 2.3% of the sample.

Points the paper makes about the study in general: How much clinical and demographic metadata was included differed by source and by participant, and the metadata was provided uncurated.

The TCR comes from a man between 40 and 49 years old who had recovered from COVID-19. The sample taken for sequencing was peripheral blood. The rearrangement combines TRBV9 with TRBJ2-3; tentative D gene TRBD1, with 6 bases matching. The CDR3 protein is CASSQTGGDSTDTQYF. At the DNA level, the sequence is TGTGCCAGCAGTCAGACAGGCGGCGATAGCACAGATACGCAGTATTTT.